This TCR beta chain was found in a study of blood T cell repertoires in COVID-19. Study information: Sources were T cells, B-cell-depleted T cells, or PBMCs; the material itself was cDNA or gDNA.

In the source study's methods: How many nucleated cells were present was estimated from reference gene primer amplification. This table comes from immunoSEQ multiplex PCR, and its TCRdb copy is limited to in-frame clones, with some not included. V and J calls and clone size are those listed in that table; D and trimming were worked out from the DNA. The table shows over 150,000 clones, with about three quarters occurring only once. Germline loops: CDR1 SNHLY, CDR2 FYNNEI. The J segment lost 6 bases and the V segment lost 2 bases, leaving 3 bases of the junction unmatched. The CDR3 extends over 15 amino acids.

V is TRBV2 and J is TRBJ2-1; 11 bases match TRBD2. Input material: peripheral blood. The TCR originated in a woman in her 70s with acute or convalescent COVID-19. The CDR3 DNA sequence: TGTGCCAGCAGTGAAACTAGCGGGAGTCCCAATGAGCAGTTCTTC. It specifies CASSETSGSPNEQFF.